Following are 25 T cell receptor beta chains from one sample sequenced in a study of identical twins. TCRdb independently ran MiXCR on the 5' RACE reads; one entry per CDR3 protein. The table lists 300,000 to 400,000 distinct CDR3 sequences, about 12% of them singletons, with 6% to 9% in the top ten. This same sample was also taken into another study, of yellow fever vaccine responses in identical twins.

Sequencing was done on a sample of CD8+ T cells sorted from blood. These receptors were obtained from a woman between 18 and 29 years old in good health.

This clonotype was picked up a small number of times. J is TRBJ2-5 and V is TRBV20-1, with 7 bases identical to TRBD1. From germline, CDR1 is DFQATT and CDR2 SNEGSKA (reference sequence). V shed 1 base, J shed 5 bases, and the junction held 4 bases outside the gene matches. The CDR3 has 13 residues. The CDR3 loop is CSARGQGRETQYF. CDR3 DNA sequence: TGCAGTGCTAGAGGACAGGGTCGGGAGACCCAGTACTTC.

This chain links TRBV11-3 with TRBJ2-7; D gene ambiguous. Germline CDR1 and CDR2: SGHNT and YENEEA. V was trimmed by 5 bases and J by 6 bases, leaving 11 bases between them. This CDR3 contains 12 residues. CDR3 loop: CASSRRSTEQYF. In nucleotides, the CDR3 is TGTGCCAGCAGCCGAAGGAGCACCGAGCAGTACTTC.

The chain joins TRBV18 to TRBJ1-1, with D uncertain. CDR1 and CDR2 (germline): KGHSH, LQKENI. V was clipped by 2 bases and J by 0 bases, with 10 bases between them. The CDR3 sequence is 15 residues long. The CDR3 DNA reads TGTGCCAGCTCACCAATAGGGTTATTGAACACTGAAGCTTTCTTT. This gives the protein CASSPIGLLNTEAFF.

J is TRBJ2-3 and V is TRBV12-3 or TRBV12-4, with no clear D. The CDR3 length is 12 residues. V shed 5 bases and J shed 4 bases, with 7 bases lying between them. CDR3 sequence: CASSLPPDTQYF. The CDR3, as DNA: TGTGCCAGCAGTCTCCCCCCAGATACGCAGTATTTT.

This clonotype showed up just a few times. The rearrangement joins TRBV2 to TRBJ2-1; TRBD2 matches at 7 bases. V was clipped by 1 base and J by 8 bases; unmatched bases: 5. Germline loops: CDR1 SNHLY, CDR2 FYNNEI. The CDR3 covers 14 residues. The CDR3 DNA sequence: TGTGCCAGCAGTGAAGTAGCGGGTAGCGATGAGCAGTTCTTC. Amino acid sequence: CASSEVAGSDEQFF.

This clonotype has ten or more counts. The rearrangement links TRBV27 to TRBJ2-7; unclear D gene. Germline loops: CDR1 MNHEY, CDR2 SMNVEV (reference sequence). This CDR3 contains 13 residues. V lost 0 bases to trimming and J lost 5 bases, with 8 bases between them. The CDR3, as DNA: TGTGCCAGCAGTTTATCCGACCAACACGAGCAGTACTTC. Translated, it gives CASSLSDQHEQYF.

The chain is built from TRBV12-3 or TRBV12-4 and TRBJ2-1; 11 bases fit TRBD2. J lost 4 bases, V lost 4 bases, and 12 bases had no gene match. The CDR3 consists of 18 residues. This CDR3 is CASSWTSGYGSNYNEQFF. CDR3 nucleotides: TGTGCCAGCAGTTGGACTAGCGGGTATGGTTCGAATTACAATGAGCAGTTCTTC.

In this sample, this clonotype turned up a few times. The chain couples TRBV2 to TRBJ2-7; D call uncertain. The V gene lost 8 bases and the J gene lost 5 bases, with 10 bases spanning the gap. Germline CDR1 reads SNHLY; CDR2 reads FYNNEI. CDR3 length: 11 residues. The CDR3 is CASGNYNEQYF. As DNA, the CDR3 is TGTGCCAGCGGGAACTATAACGAGCAGTACTTC.

The chain joins TRBV24-1 to TRBJ2-6; no firm D call. CDR1 is KGHDR and CDR2 is SFDVKD in the germline V gene. The CDR3 covers 15 residues. With 5 bases removed from V and 1 base from J, the gap between germline ends came to 8 bases. This chain's CDR3 is CATSGSSSGANVLTF. For the CDR3, the DNA is TGTGCCACCAGTGGGTCGAGTTCTGGGGCCAACGTCCTGACTTTC.

The chain carries TRBV7-9 and TRBJ2-1, with D perhaps assigned TRBD1 or TRBD2 (5 bases each). The germline V gene encodes CDR1 SEHNR and CDR2 FQNEAQ (reference sequence). V lost 4 bases, J lost 7 bases, and 14 bases lay in between. The CDR3 is 14 residues long. CDR3 region: CASSSRTGGNEQFF. CDR3 DNA sequence: TGTGCCAGCAGCTCGAGGACTGGGGGAAATGAGCAGTTCTTC.

The sample holds a few counts of this clonotype. This chain uses TRBV12-3 or TRBV12-4 with TRBJ1-2, with D tentatively TRBD1 (6 bases). V was shortened by 6 bases and J by 3 bases, with 20 bases between the two germline ends. The CDR3 extends over 16 amino acids. CDR3 DNA sequence: TGTGCCAGCAGGAAGACAGGCGGGAGAGTGGACTATGGCTACACCTTC. Protein sequence: CASRKTGGRVDYGYTF.

The V call is TRBV5-1, the J call TRBJ2-1; tentative D call: TRBD2 (5 bases). CDR1 and CDR2 (germline): SGHRS, YFSETQ. Trimming removed 4 bases at V and 5 bases at J, with 22 bases between. This CDR3 region has 17 residues. The CDR3 DNA follows: TGCGCCAGCAGCCCTACAACCCACGGTTACGGGGACAATGAGCAGTTCTTC. It is translated as CASSPTTHGYGDNEQFF.

This clonotype was seen a few times. The chain joins TRBV6-1 to TRBJ1-2; TRBD1 aligns across 11 bases. The germline CDR1 and CDR2 sequences are MNHNS and SASEGT. The CDR3 covers 15 residues. With 4 bases clipped from V and 6 bases from J, the junction kept 7 bases outside the gene matches. The CDR3 here is CASSAWTGGSDGYTF. CDR3 DNA sequence: TGTGCCAGCAGTGCCTGGACAGGGGGCAGTGATGGCTACACCTTC.

This clonotype came up a few times. The gene calls are TRBV6-4 and TRBJ2-5; weak D call: TRBD1 (7 bases). This CDR3 has 15 residues. The V and J ends lost 3 bases and 5 bases respectively, with 16 bases between them. CDR1 is MRHNA, CDR2 SNTAGT, per germline. CDR3: CASSESQGGVETQYF. In DNA, the CDR3 is TGTGCCAGCAGTGAGAGCCAGGGGGGTGTGGAGACCCAGTACTTC.

There are many counts of this clonotype. The V gene is TRBV7-2, the J gene TRBJ1-2, with 7 bases that match TRBD1. Unmatched junction bases numbered 8, after V lost 4 bases and J lost 3 bases. Germline V lookup: CDR1 SGHTA, CDR2 FQGNSA. The CDR3 has 15 amino acids. The CDR3 DNA reads TGTGCCAGCAGCTACCGCGACAGGGCACACTATGGCTACACCTTC. Amino acid sequence: CASSYRDRAHYGYTF.

This chain uses TRBV3-1 with TRBJ2-7, with 7 bases aligning to TRBD2. The CDR3 consists of 13 residues. With 7 bases clipped from V and 0 bases from J, the junction kept 3 bases outside the gene matches. CDR1 is LGHDT and CDR2 is YNNKEL in the germline V gene (reference sequence). The CDR3, as DNA: TGTGCCAGCACCGGGGGGACCTCCTACGAGCAGTACTTC. Its translation is CASTGGTSYEQYF.

The rearrangement uses TRBV20-1 and TRBJ2-5, with a tentative D call TRBD1 (6 bases). The germline V and J ends were trimmed by 1 base and 3 bases, with 18 bases remaining between them. CDR3 length: 16 amino acids. Germline CDR1 and CDR2: DFQATT and SNEGSKA (reference sequence). CDR3 residues: CSARGTDSGGKETQYF. The CDR3 DNA is TGCAGTGCTAGAGGGACTGATAGTGGGGGCAAAGAGACCCAGTACTTC.

This clonotype was observed a handful of times. The gene calls are TRBV12-3 or TRBV12-4 and TRBJ2-3, with D uncertain. Trimming removed 5 bases from V and 1 base from J, with 13 bases in between. This CDR3 contains 15 residues. CDR3 sequence: CASSALRYGTDTQYF. The CDR3 DNA reads TGTGCCAGCAGTGCCTTGAGGTACGGCACAGATACGCAGTATTTT.

This clonotype was observed a handful of times. CDR3 nucleotides: TGTGCCAGCAGCTCCCCCCCGCAGGGGACCGGGGAGCTGTTTTTT. It encodes CASSSPPQGTGELFF. The chain carries TRBV7-9 and TRBJ2-2, with D possibly matching TRBD1 (6 bases). Between the trimmed V and J ends, which lost 4 bases and 5 bases, there was a span of 14 bases. Germline assignment: CDR1 SEHNR and CDR2 FQNEAQ (reference sequence). CDR3 size: 15 residues.

There are a few counts of this clonotype. The rearrangement links TRBV2 to TRBJ2-7, with D perhaps TRBD1 (5 bases). V shed 3 bases and J shed 6 bases, with 12 bases lying between them. From germline, CDR1 is SNHLY and CDR2 FYNNEI. The CDR3 totals 13 residues. The CDR3 sequence: CASSEAGLGEQYV. The CDR3 DNA reads TGTGCCAGCAGTGAGGCAGGGCTGGGCGAGCAGTACGTC.

The chain employs TRBV29-1 and TRBJ2-2; maybe TRBD2 (5 bases). This CDR3 spans 16 amino acids. Germline values: CDR1 SQVTM, CDR2 ANQGSEA. V was shortened by 1 base and J by 0 bases, with 12 bases between the two germline ends. This CDR3 reads CSVEGGGPSNTGELFF. CDR3 DNA: TGCAGCGTTGAAGGTGGCGGGCCGTCGAACACCGGGGAGCTGTTTTTT.

The table lists this clonotype with a few counts. This chain uses TRBV6-2 or TRBV6-3 with TRBJ2-2, with a possible D match to TRBD2 (6 bases). Germline-derived CDR1 and CDR2 are MNHEY and SVGEGT. The CDR3 has 14 residues. V lost 5 bases to trimming and J lost 4 bases, with 11 bases between them. The CDR3 nucleotides read TGTGCCAGCAGTCGGAGGGAGGTCACCGGGGAGCTGTTTTTT. This codes for CASSRREVTGELFF.

This clonotype was seen repeatedly, ten times or more. The chain couples TRBV12-3 or TRBV12-4 to TRBJ2-1, with a weak D call TRBD1 (6 bases). With 1 base removed from V and 0 bases from J, the gap between germline ends came to 13 bases. This CDR3 is built from 17 residues. DNA of the CDR3: TGTGCCAGCAGTTTAGTGGTGGGACATAGCTCCTACAATGAGCAGTTCTTC. Translated, it gives CASSLVVGHSSYNEQFF.

This clonotype was seen only a few times. The chain recombines TRBV4-1 with TRBJ2-7; 9 bases map to TRBD1. CDR1 is MGHRA, CDR2 YSYEKL, per germline. Trimming took 5 bases from V and 2 from J; bases not matched to a gene: 10. The CDR3 covers 16 residues. CDR3 region: CASSFTPGQGPYEQYF. Written as DNA, the CDR3 is TGCGCCAGCAGCTTCACACCGGGACAGGGACCCTACGAGCAGTACTTC.

The rearrangement uses TRBV27 and TRBJ1-2, with 7 bases matching TRBD1. CDR3 length equals 15 residues. Trimming at V came to 5 bases and at J to 2 bases, leaving 8 bases not matched to a gene. CDR1 and CDR2 (germline): MNHEY, SMNVEV (reference sequence). This CDR3 is CASSTHRGSNYGYTF. DNA for the CDR3: TGTGCCAGCAGTACGCACAGGGGTTCGAACTATGGCTACACCTTC.